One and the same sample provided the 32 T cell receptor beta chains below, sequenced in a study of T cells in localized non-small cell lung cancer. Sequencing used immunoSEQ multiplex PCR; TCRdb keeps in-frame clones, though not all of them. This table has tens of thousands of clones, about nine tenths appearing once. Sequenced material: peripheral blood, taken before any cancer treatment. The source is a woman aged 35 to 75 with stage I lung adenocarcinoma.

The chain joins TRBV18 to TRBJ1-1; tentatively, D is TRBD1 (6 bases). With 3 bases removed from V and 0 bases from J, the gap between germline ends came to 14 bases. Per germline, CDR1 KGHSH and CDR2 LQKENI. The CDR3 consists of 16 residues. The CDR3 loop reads CASSPYTGRMNTEAFF. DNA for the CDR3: TGTGCCAGCTCACCTTACACAGGGCGGATGAACACTGAAGCTTTCTTT. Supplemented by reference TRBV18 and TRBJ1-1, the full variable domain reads NAGVMQNPRHLVRRRGQEARLRCSPMKGHSHVYWYRQLPEEGLKFMVYLQKENIIDESGMPKERFSAEFPKEGPSILRIQQVVRGDSAAYFCASSPYTGRMNTEAFFGQGTRLTVV.

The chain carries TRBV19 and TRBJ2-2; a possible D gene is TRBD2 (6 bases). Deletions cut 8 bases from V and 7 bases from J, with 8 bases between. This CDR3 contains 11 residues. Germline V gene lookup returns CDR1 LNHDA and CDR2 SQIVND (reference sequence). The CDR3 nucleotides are TGTGCCAGTGGGCGGGGCGGGGAGCTGTTTTTT. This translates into CASGRGGELFF.

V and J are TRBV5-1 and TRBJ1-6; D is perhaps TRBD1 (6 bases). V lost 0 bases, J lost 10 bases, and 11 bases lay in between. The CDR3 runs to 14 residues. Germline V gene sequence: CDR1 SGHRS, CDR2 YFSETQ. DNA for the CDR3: TGCGCCAGCAGCTTGGACAGGGCCGCGTCACCCCTCCACTTT. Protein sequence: CASSLDRAASPLHF.

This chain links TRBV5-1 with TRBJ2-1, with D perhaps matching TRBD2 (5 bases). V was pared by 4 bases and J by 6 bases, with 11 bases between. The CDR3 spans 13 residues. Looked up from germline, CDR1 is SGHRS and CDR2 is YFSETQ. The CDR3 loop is CASSVGLANEQFF. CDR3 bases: TGCGCCAGCAGCGTCGGACTGGCCAATGAGCAGTTCTTC.

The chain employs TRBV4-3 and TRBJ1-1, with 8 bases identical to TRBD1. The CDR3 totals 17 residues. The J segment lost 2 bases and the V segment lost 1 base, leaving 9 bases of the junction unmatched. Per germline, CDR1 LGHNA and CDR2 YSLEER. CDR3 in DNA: TGCGCCAGCAGCCAAGCACTTGACAGGGGTGGAAACACTGAAGCTTTCTTT. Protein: CASSQALDRGGNTEAFF.

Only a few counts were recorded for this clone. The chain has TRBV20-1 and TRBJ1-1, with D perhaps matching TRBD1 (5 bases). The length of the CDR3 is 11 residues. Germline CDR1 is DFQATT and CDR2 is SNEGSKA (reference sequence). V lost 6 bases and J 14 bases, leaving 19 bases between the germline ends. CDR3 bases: TGCAGTGCCAGCAGGGACTTTCGTATCTTCTTT. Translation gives CSASRDFRIFF.

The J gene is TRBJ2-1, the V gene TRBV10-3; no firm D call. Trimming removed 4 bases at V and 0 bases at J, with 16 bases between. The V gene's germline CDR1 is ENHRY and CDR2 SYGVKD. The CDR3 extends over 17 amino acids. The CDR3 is CAISASPSTSSYNEQFF. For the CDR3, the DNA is TGTGCCATCAGTGCCTCTCCTTCTACAAGCTCCTACAATGAGCAGTTCTTC.

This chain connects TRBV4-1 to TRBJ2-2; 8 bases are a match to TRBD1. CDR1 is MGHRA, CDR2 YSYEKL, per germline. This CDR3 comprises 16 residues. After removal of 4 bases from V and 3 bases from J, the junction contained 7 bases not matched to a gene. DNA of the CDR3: TGCGCCAGCAGCCCGACGACAGGGGTTTACACCGGGGAGCTGTTTTTT. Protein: CASSPTTGVYTGELFF.

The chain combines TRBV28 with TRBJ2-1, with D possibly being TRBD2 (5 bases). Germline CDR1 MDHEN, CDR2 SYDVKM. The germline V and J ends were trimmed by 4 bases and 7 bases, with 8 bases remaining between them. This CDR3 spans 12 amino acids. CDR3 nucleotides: TGTGCCAGCAGTTATACGGGGAATGAGCAGTTCTTC. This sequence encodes CASSYTGNEQFF.

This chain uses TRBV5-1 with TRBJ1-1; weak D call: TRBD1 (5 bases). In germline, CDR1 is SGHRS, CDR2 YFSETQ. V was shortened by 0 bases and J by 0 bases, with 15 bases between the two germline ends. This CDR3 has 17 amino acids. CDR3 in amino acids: CASSLAKGATMNTEAFF. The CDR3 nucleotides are TGCGCCAGCAGCTTGGCGAAAGGGGCAACCATGAACACTGAAGCTTTCTTT.

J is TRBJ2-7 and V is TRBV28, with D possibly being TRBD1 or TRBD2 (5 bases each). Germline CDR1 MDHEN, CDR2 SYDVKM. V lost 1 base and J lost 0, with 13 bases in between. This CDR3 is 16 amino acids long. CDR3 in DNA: TGTGCCAGCAGTTTATCCGGGACGAGAAGCTCCTACGAGCAGTACTTC. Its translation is CASSLSGTRSSYEQYF.

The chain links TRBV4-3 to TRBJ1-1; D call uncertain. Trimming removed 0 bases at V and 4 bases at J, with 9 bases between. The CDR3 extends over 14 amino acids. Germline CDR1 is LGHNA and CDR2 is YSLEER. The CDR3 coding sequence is TGCGCCAGCAGCCAAGATCCTGAGGGCACTGAAGCTTTCTTT. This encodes CASSQDPEGTEAFF.

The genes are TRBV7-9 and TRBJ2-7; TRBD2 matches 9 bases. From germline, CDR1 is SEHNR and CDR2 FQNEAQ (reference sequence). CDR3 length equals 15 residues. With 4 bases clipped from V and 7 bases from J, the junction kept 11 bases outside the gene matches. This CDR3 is CASSSGAGGYIEQYF. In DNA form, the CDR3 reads TGTGCCAGCAGCTCGGGAGCGGGGGGCTACATTGAGCAGTACTTC.

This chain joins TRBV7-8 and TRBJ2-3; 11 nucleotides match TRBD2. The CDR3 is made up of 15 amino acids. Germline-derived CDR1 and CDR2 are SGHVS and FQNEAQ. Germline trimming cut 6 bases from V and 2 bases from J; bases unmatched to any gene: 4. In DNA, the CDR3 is TGTGCCAGCAGTCCTAGCGGGGGGTTCACAGATACGCAGTATTTT. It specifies CASSPSGGFTDTQYF.

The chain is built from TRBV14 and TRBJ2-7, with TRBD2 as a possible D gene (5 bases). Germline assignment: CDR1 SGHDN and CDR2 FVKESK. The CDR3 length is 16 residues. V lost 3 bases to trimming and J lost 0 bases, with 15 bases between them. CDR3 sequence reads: CASSQQGRTLSYEQYF. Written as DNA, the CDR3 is TGTGCCAGCAGCCAGCAAGGGAGAACGCTCTCCTACGAGCAGTACTTC.

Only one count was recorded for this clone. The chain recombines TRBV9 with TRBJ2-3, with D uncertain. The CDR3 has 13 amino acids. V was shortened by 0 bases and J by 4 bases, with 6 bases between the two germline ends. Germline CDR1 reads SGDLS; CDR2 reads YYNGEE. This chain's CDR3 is CASSVDNADTQYF. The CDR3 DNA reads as TGTGCCAGCAGCGTAGACAACGCAGATACGCAGTATTTT.

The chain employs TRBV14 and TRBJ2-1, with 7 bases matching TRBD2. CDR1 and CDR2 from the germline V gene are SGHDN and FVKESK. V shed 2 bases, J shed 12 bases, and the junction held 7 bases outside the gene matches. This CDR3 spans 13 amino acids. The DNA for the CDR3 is TGTGCCAGCAGCCAAACGCCGACTAGCAGGCAGTTCTTC. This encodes CASSQTPTSRQFF.

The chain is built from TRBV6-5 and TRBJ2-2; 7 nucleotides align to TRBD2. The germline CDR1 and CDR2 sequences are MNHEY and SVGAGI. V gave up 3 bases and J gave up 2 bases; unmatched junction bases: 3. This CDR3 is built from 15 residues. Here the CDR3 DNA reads TGTGCCAGCAGTTATTGGGGGGGTAACACCGGGGAGCTGTTTTTT. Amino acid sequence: CASSYWGGNTGELFF.

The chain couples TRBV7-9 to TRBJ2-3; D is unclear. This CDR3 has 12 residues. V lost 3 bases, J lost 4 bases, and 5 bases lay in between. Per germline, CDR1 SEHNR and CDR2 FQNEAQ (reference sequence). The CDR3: CASSFRADTQYF. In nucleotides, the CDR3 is TGTGCCAGCAGCTTTAGGGCAGATACGCAGTATTTT.

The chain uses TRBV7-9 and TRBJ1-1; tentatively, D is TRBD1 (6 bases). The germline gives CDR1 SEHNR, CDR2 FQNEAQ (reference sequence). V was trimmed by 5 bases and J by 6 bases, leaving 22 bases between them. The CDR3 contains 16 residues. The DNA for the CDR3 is TGTGCCAGCAGCCCTTCCGGGGGGCAGCGGGCGGCTGAAGCTTTCTTT. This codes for CASSPSGGQRAAEAFF.

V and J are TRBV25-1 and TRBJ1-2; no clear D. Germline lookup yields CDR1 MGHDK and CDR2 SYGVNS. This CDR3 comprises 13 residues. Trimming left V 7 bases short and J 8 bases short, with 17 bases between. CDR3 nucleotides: TGTGCCAGCACGGGCTACCGCAACTTGGGCTACACCTTC. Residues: CASTGYRNLGYTF.

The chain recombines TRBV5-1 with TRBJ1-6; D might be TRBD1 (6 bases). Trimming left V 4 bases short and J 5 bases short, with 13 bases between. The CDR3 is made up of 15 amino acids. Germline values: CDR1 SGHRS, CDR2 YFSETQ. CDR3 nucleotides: TGCGCCAGCAGCGTCTCGGGACAAAATAATTCACCCCTCCACTTT. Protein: CASSVSGQNNSPLHF.

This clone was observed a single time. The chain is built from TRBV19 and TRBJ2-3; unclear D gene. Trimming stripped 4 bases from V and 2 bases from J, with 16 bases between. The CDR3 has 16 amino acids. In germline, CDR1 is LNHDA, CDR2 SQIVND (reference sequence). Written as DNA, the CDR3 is TGTGCCAGTAGTACCCCGGGCATACAGCCCACAGATACGCAGTATTTT. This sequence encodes CASSTPGIQPTDTQYF.

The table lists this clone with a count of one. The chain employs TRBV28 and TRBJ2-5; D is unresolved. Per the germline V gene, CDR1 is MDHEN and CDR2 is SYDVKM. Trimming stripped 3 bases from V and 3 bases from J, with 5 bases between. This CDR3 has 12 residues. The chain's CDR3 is CASSFQEETQYF. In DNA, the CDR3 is TGTGCCAGCAGTTTCCAAGAAGAGACCCAGTACTTC.

This CDR3 reads CASSDRGGTGELFF. For the CDR3, the DNA is TGCGCCAGCAGCGACAGGGGAGGAACCGGGGAGCTGTTTTTT. The chain is built from TRBV10-2 and TRBJ2-2; 8 positions match TRBD1. The CDR3 contains 14 residues. Trimming removed 6 bases from V and 5 bases from J; junction bases left unmatched: 5. Germline CDR1 is WSHSY and CDR2 is SAAADI.

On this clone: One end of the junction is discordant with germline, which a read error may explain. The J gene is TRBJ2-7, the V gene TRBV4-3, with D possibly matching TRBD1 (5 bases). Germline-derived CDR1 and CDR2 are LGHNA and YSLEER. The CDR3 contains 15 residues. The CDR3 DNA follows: TGCGCCAGCAGCCAAGATCCGGCTATTGGACACGCGCATATCTTC. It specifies CASSQDPAIGHAHIF.

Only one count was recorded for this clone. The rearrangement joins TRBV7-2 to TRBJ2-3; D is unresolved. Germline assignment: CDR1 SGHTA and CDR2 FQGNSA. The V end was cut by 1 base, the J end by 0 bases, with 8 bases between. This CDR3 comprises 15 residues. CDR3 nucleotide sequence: TGTGCCAGCAGCTTAGAGCCGGCTAGCACAGATACGCAGTATTTT. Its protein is CASSLEPASTDTQYF.

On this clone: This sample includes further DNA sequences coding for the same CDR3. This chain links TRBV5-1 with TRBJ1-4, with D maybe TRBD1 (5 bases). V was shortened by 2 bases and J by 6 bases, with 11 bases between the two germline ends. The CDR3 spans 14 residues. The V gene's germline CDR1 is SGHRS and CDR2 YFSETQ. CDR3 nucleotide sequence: TGCGCCAGCAGCTTAGAAGGGGTAGATGAAAAACTGTTTTTT. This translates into CASSLEGVDEKLFF.

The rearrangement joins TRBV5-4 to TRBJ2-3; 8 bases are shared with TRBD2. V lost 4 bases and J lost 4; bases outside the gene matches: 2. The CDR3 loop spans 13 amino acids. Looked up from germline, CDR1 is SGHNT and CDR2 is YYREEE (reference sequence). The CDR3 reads CASSRTSPDTQYF. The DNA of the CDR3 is TGTGCCAGCAGCCGGACTAGCCCAGATACGCAGTATTTT.

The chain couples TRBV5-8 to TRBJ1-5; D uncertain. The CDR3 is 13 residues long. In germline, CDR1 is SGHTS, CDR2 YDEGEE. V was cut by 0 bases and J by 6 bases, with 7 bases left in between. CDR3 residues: CASSLERGQPQHF. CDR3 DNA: TGTGCCAGCAGCTTGGAACGAGGTCAGCCCCAGCATTTT.

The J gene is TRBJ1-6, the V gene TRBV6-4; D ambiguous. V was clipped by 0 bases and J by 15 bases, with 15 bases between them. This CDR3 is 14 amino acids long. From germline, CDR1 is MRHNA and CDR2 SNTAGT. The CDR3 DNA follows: TGTGCCAGCAGTGACTCGATATTCGGTGTTCGCCTCCACTTT. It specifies CASSDSIFGVRLHF.

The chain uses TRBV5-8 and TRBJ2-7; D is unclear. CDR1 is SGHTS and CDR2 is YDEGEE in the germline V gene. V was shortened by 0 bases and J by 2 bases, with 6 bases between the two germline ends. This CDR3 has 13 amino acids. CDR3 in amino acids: CASSLVTPYEQYF. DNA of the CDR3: TGTGCCAGCAGCTTGGTGACACCCTACGAGCAGTACTTC.